This entry describes one T cell receptor (beta chain). This entry is derived from a study of blood T cell repertoires in COVID-19. Data came from immunoSEQ multiplex PCR; TCRdb stores just in-frame clones and leaves some out. The sample comprises roughly 200,000 clones, approximately 91% of which are singletons, and approximately 6.7% rests with the top ten. Per the germline V gene, CDR1 is LGHDT and CDR2 is YNNKEL (reference sequence). Trimming removed 2 bases from V and 7 bases from J, with 11 bases in between. The CDR3 spans 13 residues. The V gene is TRBV3-1 (or the pseudogene TRBV3-2), the J gene TRBJ1-2; D is uncertain. The source material was peripheral blood. The TCR originated in a man aged 40-55 years with acute or convalescent COVID-19. Written as DNA, the CDR3 is TGTGCCAGCAGCCAAAATAGTATGTCTGGCTACACCTTC. As protein: CASSQNSMSGYTF.